Detailed here is one TCR beta chain. It was healthy bone marrow donors who served as donors. This sample was taken from a study of cytomegalovirus exposure and HLA in healthy donors. Primers included in the PCR were 60 Vbeta and 13 Jbeta primers. Clones were read by immunoSEQ multiplex PCR, and TCRdb kept only the in-frame ones, dropping some. Of 130,000 to 150,000 clones in the sample, 76% are singletons; the top ten hold about 3.8%. This receptor was obtained from a man younger than 35 in good health and CMV-seronegative. Input material: PBMCs.

The CDR3 DNA reads TGCAGCGTTGAAGATCAGGGCAGGGGCTTCGACGAGCAGTACTTC. This sequence encodes CSVEDQGRGFDEQYF. The chain couples TRBV29-1 to TRBJ2-7; tentative D call: TRBD1 (6 bases). CDR3 size: 15 residues. The germline CDR1 and CDR2 sequences are SQVTM and ANQGSEA. V gave up 0 bases and J gave up 5 bases, with 17 bases separating them.